Below, one T cell receptor (beta chain) is given with its context. It has no known antigen specificity. No qualities accompany the bases; no much larger clone lies one base away. V is pared back by 1 base and J by 6 bases, with 10 bases lying between the germline termini. The cysteine opens and the phenylalanine closes a CDR3 of 15 amino acids. CDR3 DNA only is kept here, 45 bases in frame from base 1. CDR1 SGHVS and CDR2 FQNEAQ were looked up in the germline V gene. The cohort consisted of approximately 670 healthy bone marrow donors. At the time of sampling, every cohort member was nominally healthy, though immune exposures that went unrecorded were likely present. The donor tested CMV seronegative, placing the donor among the 352 seronegative members of the cohort. Each donor provided a peripheral blood sample, and peripheral blood mononuclear cells were used for TCR beta sequencing. The Qiagen DNeasy Blood Extraction Kit was used to extract genomic DNA from the blood cell samples.

This specimen comes from a study of cytomegalovirus exposure and HLA in healthy donors (dated by TCRdb to 2015 to 2018). About the study as a whole: According to an earlier analysis of 550 to 750 of the donors, some 170 million T cells yielded over 90 million unique TCR beta sequences and 250 to 350 Gb of sequence data. An early release covering roughly 600 HLA-typed donors comprised about 290 gigabases of sequencing data and around 85 million unique TCR sequences. Among the roughly 390 genotyped donors, approximately 77% belonged to the genetic ancestry cluster associated with self-reported Caucasian donors. The study aimed to test whether cataloging public T cell receptors could reveal signatures of past pathogen exposure. Using immunosequencing, the study profiled T cell repertoires from 666 subjects and related those repertoires to cytomegalovirus serostatus. A separate validation cohort of over 95 different subjects was used in addition to the 666-subject first cohort. To predict cytomegalovirus infection status, the study combined high-throughput TCR immunosequencing, statistical association of individual TCRs with disease status, and machine learning. In a later analysis, previously published TCR beta repertoires from roughly 710 donors were re-analyzed and high-resolution HLA genotyping was added so that TCR occurrence patterns could be studied. Rather than drawing on any new phenotypic data, the later analysis identified candidate immune exposures from TCR beta sequences and the way those sequences occurred across donors. An earlier analysis of 587 of the donors used high-throughput TCR beta sequencing to judge whether each TCR beta V gene segment behaved as functional or pseudogenic. Donor age, sex, ethnicity and CMV serostatus were collected together with the repertoire data. A later genetic analysis used genome-wide SNP genotypes for about 60% of the 666 donors, treating that subset as a discovery cohort. Every repertoire in the discovery cohort had been generated on one and the same sequencing platform. HLA typing included class I and class II loci at four-digit resolution. Typing coverage differed by locus: A, B, C, DRB1 and DQB1 were typed in roughly 629-630 donors, DQA1 in roughly 510, DPA1 in some 600, and DPB1 in 450 to 480. About 5 DR-DQ haplotypes were handled as single units for association and clustering, since linkage in the cohort was strong. Among some 400 genotyped donors of the cohort, an average of approximately 200,000 unique TCR beta nucleotide sequences was sequenced per donor, of which about 18% were non-productive.

The method was the immunoSEQ multiplex PCR assay. The multiplex PCR relied on a mix of 60 forward primers for TCR Vbeta segments and 13 reverse primers for TCR Jbeta segments. The CDR3 region of rearranged TCR beta genes was amplified from genomic DNA with a multiplex PCR assay. The amplified TCR beta libraries were sequenced on the Illumina HiSeq System as 87-base-pair reads. The study's own analysis went as follows. A later analysis counted 75 million to 100 million unique TCR beta chains across the 700 or so repertoires, and some 11 million of these chains were shared by at least two donors. Raw reads were error-corrected and collapsed into unique sequences with a nearest-neighbor algorithm that merged closely related sequences to remove PCR and sequencing errors. Alignment of CDR3 sequences to IMGT reference sequences was used to assign V, D and J gene segments. For a sequence to be retained, a match of at least six nucleotides was required to both a V gene segment and a J gene segment. Rearrangements were classified as productive when the CDR3 lacked stop codons and remained in frame with V and J, and all other rearrangements were classified as non-productive. Following IMGT convention, CDR3 was defined as the stretch from the second conserved V-encoded cysteine up to the conserved J-encoded phenylalanine. The earlier analysis of 550 to 650 of the donors excluded any sequence lacking an unambiguous match to a single V gene segment. In an earlier analysis of several hundred of the donors, V segments were called functional above 56.7% productive rearrangements and were called segregating when the between-donor standard deviation exceeded 5%. A statistical classification framework was developed to diagnose cytomegalovirus status using the catalog of TCR beta chain sequences. A later analysis assigned V and J genes by comparing TCR nucleotide sequences with IMGT/GENE-DB human TR gene sequences. In a later analysis, CDR3 sequences and most-parsimonious VDJ recombination scenarios were assigned using the TCRdist pipeline. In a later analysis, each TCR beta chain was defined by its CDR3 amino acid sequence together with its V-gene family, and reads without a unique V-gene family were excluded. In a later analysis, 500 to 700 highly shared, low-generation-probability nucleotide sequences were removed to address suspected cross-contamination and a sequencing artifact. In a later analysis, a clonal expansion index for each public chain was calculated from normalized within-repertoire ranks of inferred template counts. A later analysis computed generation probabilities with a VDJ recombination model fitted to out-of-frame rearrangements, and checked the results against IGoR. Hypergeometric tests were used in a later analysis to score TCR-TCR, TCR-HLA and TCR-CMV co-occurrence, with a repertoire-size bias correction applied to the TCR pairs. In a later analysis, false discovery rates were estimated by permuting HLA or CMV assignments 20 times. In a later analysis, co-occurring TCRs were grouped using DBSCAN, with TCRdist sequence similarity added in when clustering inside HLA-allele-positive subsets. For co-occurrence clustering, repertoires with fewer than 30,000 or more than 120,000 public chains were excluded, along with roughly five repertoires with anomalous nucleotide sharing. Here the immuneACCESS table is served through TCRdb, limited to in-frame sequences with V and J called. Missing clones are a known gap in these copies; in checked studies unresolved V genes cover under half, and the rest lacks a known reason. V and J calls and clone size come straight from that table; D and trimming were deduced from the DNA. The sample contains about 35,000 clones, 80% of them found a single time. Of the sample, 5.5% to 7% falls within the top ten clones.

General findings and caveats noted by the study authors: Assigning TCR associations to individual alleles was difficult when HLA alleles, especially DR and DQ, strongly co-occurred. Compared with equally common non-associated chains, HLA-associated TCR beta chains in a later analysis were more clonally expanded and had lower generation probabilities. The sequencing pipeline was judged likely to have produced a cluster of highly shared sequence variants as a technical artifact. Cytomegalovirus status was reported to be diagnosed by the classifier with high specificity and sensitivity in both the original and validation cohorts. Because HLA typing was unavailable for some donors at each locus, only the typed subset was used in association tests. According to a later analysis, TCR association rates differed among HLA loci, with DRB1 alleles showing the most associated TCRs and HLA-C alleles showing the fewest. Across donors, most TCR sequences were observed very rarely, whereas some public TCRs were present in many individuals. Specific HLA alleles were associated with 16,951 TCR beta sequences at a false discovery rate of 0.05 in a later analysis. The only immune exposure information available for the cohort was CMV serostatus. The authors suggested that the approach could potentially be extended to other disease states and immunological phenotypes. An association between a missense DCLRE1C variant and V-gene and J-gene trimming of TCR beta chains was found in a later genetic analysis and replicated in an independent cohort. The earlier analysis of about 600 of the donors excluded some 16 rarely observed V segments, including chromosome 9 orphons, because counts were too low. According to a later analysis, most CMV-associated TCR beta chains appeared to be HLA-restricted, and the HLA associations seemed to be driven largely by CMV exposure. Broadly in line with IMGT annotations, most TCR beta V segments showed up in productive rearrangements about 87% or about 30% of the time in an earlier analysis of approximately 640 of the donors. Three of the identified cytomegalovirus-associated TCR beta chains were confirmed in vitro to be specific for cytomegalovirus antigens. In the study, around 150 TCR beta chains were listed as associated with cytomegalovirus. This cohort had only TCR beta chains sequenced, and the lack of alpha or paired-chain data limited which features could be detected. In a later genetic analysis, fewer N-insertions in productive TCRs were reported among donors in an Asian-associated ancestry cluster than the approximately 710-donor mean. In a later analysis, several top co-occurrence clusters were reported to appear linked to parvovirus B19, influenza, CMV and Epstein-Barr virus. A further reported finding was that TCR beta sequences accurately predicted the HLA-A and HLA-B alleles for most subjects in the first cohort. Roughly uniform sequencing depth across donors was assumed in presence/absence analyses, although this assumption may not hold. The 87-base-pair reads could not distinguish some IMGT-functional V segments, including TRBV6-2 and TRBV6-3, so those segments were excluded. Linkage disequilibrium might explain the correlated functional status among segregating V segments, but an unknown experimental factor could not be excluded.

The chain links TRBV7-8 with TRBJ1-6, with the D gene uncertain. This TCR derives from a male donor in good health and CMV-seronegative. Sequencing was done on a sample of PBMCs. The nucleotides are TGTGCCAGCAGCTTAGAGCCGGACTCTAATTCACCCCTCCACTTT. Its protein is CASSLEPDSNSPLHF.